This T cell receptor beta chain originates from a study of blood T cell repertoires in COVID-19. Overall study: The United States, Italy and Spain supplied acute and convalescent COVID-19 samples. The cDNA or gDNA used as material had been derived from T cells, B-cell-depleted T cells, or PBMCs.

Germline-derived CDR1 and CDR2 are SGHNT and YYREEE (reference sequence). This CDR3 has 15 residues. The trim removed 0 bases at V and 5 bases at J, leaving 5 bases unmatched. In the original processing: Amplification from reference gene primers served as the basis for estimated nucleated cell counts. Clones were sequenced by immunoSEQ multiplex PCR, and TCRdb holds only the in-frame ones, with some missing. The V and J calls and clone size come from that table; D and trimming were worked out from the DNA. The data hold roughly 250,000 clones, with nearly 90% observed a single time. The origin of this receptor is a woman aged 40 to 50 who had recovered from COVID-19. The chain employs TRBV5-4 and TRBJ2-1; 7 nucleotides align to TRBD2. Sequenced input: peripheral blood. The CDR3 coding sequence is TGTGCCAGCAGCTTGGTCGGGAGGAGTCACAATGAGCAGTTCTTC. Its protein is CASSLVGRSHNEQFF.